This T cell receptor (beta chain) is from a study of early T cells in non-severe SARS-CoV-2 infection. Study-level background: Sequencing input comprised bulk RNA from unsorted whole blood; chain pairing was not available. Regarding the study as a whole: VDJdb-based matching was biased toward anti-spike CD8 responses and missed private and CD4 specificities.

Of note for this clonotype: The antigen is undetermined.

Each single cDNA molecule received a unique molecular identifier. TCRdb fed the 5' RACE reads into MiXCR, producing one record per CDR3 protein. The sample has over 100,000 distinct CDR3 sequences, over 10% seen once. V was shortened by 5 bases and J by 4 bases, with 15 bases between the two germline ends. The germline V gene encodes CDR1 SEHNR and CDR2 FQNEAQ (reference sequence). This CDR3 is built from 15 residues. The chain links TRBV7-9 to TRBJ1-5; D is undetermined. The sequence came from an adult who was a healthcare worker with PCR-confirmed SARS-CoV-2 infection or an uninfected control (not recorded which). Sequencing was performed on whole blood. The CDR3 bases are TGTGCCAGCAGCCCTAGTGGGCACCGGAATCAGCCCCAGCATTTT. As protein: CASSPSGHRNQPQHF.